The 31 T cell receptor beta chains listed next were all sequenced from one sample in a study of lymphopenia after photon versus proton radiotherapy (dated by TCRdb to about 2019). Libraries came from the immunoSEQ multiplex PCR assay. TCRdb took this table from immuneACCESS and kept in-frame rearrangements with V and J called. Such tables lack part of the clones; where checked against another copy, unresolved V genes explain under half of the gap, and the rest is unexplained. This sample is represented by about 60,000 clones; about four fifths of them were singletons. About 2% of the sample is taken by the ten largest. This specimen consisted of peripheral blood, obtained from a patient treated with proton-based radiotherapy. All receptors come from a man in his sixties with pancreatic cancer.

CDR3 DNA: TGTGCCAGCAGTGTCTCCCCCGGACAAAACACCGGGGAGCTGTTTTTT. The encoded protein is CASSVSPGQNTGELFF. The chain is built from TRBV6-1 and TRBJ2-2, with D perhaps matching TRBD1 (5 bases). Looked up from germline, CDR1 is MNHNS and CDR2 is SASEGT. This CDR3 has 16 amino acids. The V and J ends lost 4 bases and 2 bases respectively, with 14 bases between them.

The chain uses TRBV7-2 and TRBJ1-2; no definite D call. Trimming took 4 bases from V and 4 from J, leaving 13 bases between them. The germline V gene encodes CDR1 SGHTA and CDR2 FQGNSA. The CDR3 contains 14 residues. The CDR3 sequence is CASSYVGRGYGYTF. CDR3 coding DNA: TGTGCCAGCAGCTACGTCGGTCGGGGCTATGGCTACACCTTC.

In this sample, this clone turned up once. The J gene is TRBJ1-4, the V gene TRBV11-2; possible D gene TRBD1, 5 bases. This CDR3 contains 15 residues. Germline CDR1 is SGHAT and CDR2 is FQNNGV. V lost 4 bases, J lost 12 bases, and 21 bases lay in between. The CDR3 nucleotides read TGTGCCAGCAGCTATGACGTAGGGGTCCCTGGGGAACTGTTTTTT. This codes for CASSYDVGVPGELFF.

J is TRBJ2-3 and V is TRBV11-2; D might be TRBD2 (5 bases). Germline CDR1 and CDR2: SGHAT and FQNNGV. CDR3 length: 13 amino acids. V was clipped by 6 bases and J by 6 bases, with 13 bases between them. CDR3 sequence: CASSHAASDTQYF. The CDR3 nucleotides read TGTGCCAGCAGTCACGCTGCTAGCGATACGCAGTATTTT.

Only one count was recorded for this clone. V gene TRBV10-2 combines with J gene TRBJ2-7, with 7 bases matching TRBD2. Germline V gene lookup returns CDR1 WSHSY and CDR2 SAAADI. V was clipped by 5 bases and J by 5 bases; unmatched bases: 12. The CDR3 consists of 15 residues. CDR3: CASSHLRAGRDEQYF. The CDR3 DNA sequence: TGCGCCAGCAGTCATCTTAGGGCAGGGAGGGACGAGCAGTACTTC.

To note about this clone: A junction end diverges from the germline sequence, so it may reflect a read error. The gene calls are TRBV28 and TRBJ1-4, with 7 nucleotides matching TRBD1. The CDR3 sequence is 15 residues long. Germline values: CDR1 MDHEN, CDR2 SYDVKM. CDR3 coding DNA: TGTGCCAGCAGTCTATGGACAGGAGCTAATGAAAAACTGTTTTTT. Translating it yields CASSLWTGANEKLFF.

The rearrangement uses TRBV7-3 and TRBJ2-7; 11 bases agree with TRBD1. Germline CDR1 reads SGHTA; CDR2 reads FQGTGA. With V trimmed by 5 bases and J by 3 bases, 6 bases remained unmatched. The CDR3 runs 15 residues. The CDR3 loop is CASSPAGTGGYEQYF. The CDR3, as DNA: TGTGCCAGCAGCCCCGCCGGGACAGGGGGCTACGAGCAGTACTTC.

The gene calls are TRBV10-3 and TRBJ2-7; TRBD2 is a possible D gene (6 bases). Germline-derived CDR1 and CDR2 are ENHRY and SYGVKD. CDR3 length: 12 amino acids. V was shortened by 10 bases and J by 2 bases, with 12 bases between the two germline ends. CDR3 sequence: CATQREAYEQYF. CDR3 nucleotide sequence: TGTGCCACCCAAAGGGAGGCCTACGAGCAGTACTTC.

The chain carries TRBV11-3 and TRBJ2-5; 7 bases agree with TRBD2. Trimming took 3 bases from V and 5 from J; bases not matched to a gene: 9. CDR1 is SGHNT and CDR2 is YENEEA in the germline V gene. CDR3 length: 15 residues. As DNA, the CDR3 is TGTGCCAGCAGCTTTCGGGGAGGGCCCCGGGAGACCCAGTACTTC. Its translation is CASSFRGGPRETQYF.

The chain uses TRBV4-3 and TRBJ1-4; TRBD1 agrees at 10 bases. The CDR3 is 17 amino acids. The V segment lost 3 bases and the J segment 3 bases; nucleotides outside the gene matches: 7. Germline V lookup: CDR1 LGHNA, CDR2 YSLEER. This CDR3 reads CASSQTGGAYSNEKLFF. CDR3 DNA sequence: TGCGCCAGCAGCCAGACAGGGGGCGCGTATTCTAATGAAAAACTGTTTTTT.

This clone was counted a single time. J is TRBJ2-3 and V is TRBV29-1; D ambiguous. CDR3 length equals 12 residues. Per the germline V gene, CDR1 is SQVTM and CDR2 is ANQGSEA. With 2 bases removed from V and 1 base from J, the gap between germline ends came to 4 bases. CDR3 DNA sequence: TGCAGCGTTGAACGGGGCACAGATACGCAGTATTTT. Protein product: CSVERGTDTQYF.

J is TRBJ1-2 and V is TRBV7-8; 7 nucleotides line up with TRBD1. Germline loops: CDR1 SGHVS, CDR2 FQNEAQ. The V segment lost 0 bases and the J segment 3 bases; nucleotides outside the gene matches: 7. The CDR3 runs to 16 residues. Here the CDR3 reads CASSLALTGEDYGYTF. CDR3 sequence (DNA): TGTGCCAGCAGCTTAGCGTTAACAGGGGAAGACTATGGCTACACCTTC.

The chain employs TRBV11-3 and TRBJ2-2; no clear D. This CDR3 has 13 residues. Trimming removed 5 bases from V and 6 bases from J, with 10 bases in between. Germline lookup yields CDR1 SGHNT and CDR2 YENEEA. The CDR3 nucleotides read TGTGCCAGCAGCCGGTCTAGGGCCGGGGAGCTGTTTTTT. Protein product: CASSRSRAGELFF.

This clone turned up a few times. This CDR3 reads CASSSAGAGTDTQYF. CDR3 in DNA: TGTGCCAGCAGTTCAGCGGGAGCTGGCACAGATACGCAGTATTTT. This chain uses TRBV7-2 with TRBJ2-3, with 8 positions matching TRBD2. V was clipped by 6 bases and J by 1 base; unmatched bases: 6. Germline V lookup: CDR1 SGHTA, CDR2 FQGNSA. The CDR3 contains 15 residues.

The chain has TRBV6-5 and TRBJ2-5; maybe TRBD1 (6 bases). CDR3 length equals 13 residues. The germline V gene encodes CDR1 MNHEY and CDR2 SVGAGI. Trimming removed 4 bases from V and 14 bases from J, with 20 bases in between. CDR3 amino acids: CASSSPGTRRVYF. In nucleotides, the CDR3 is TGTGCCAGCAGTTCCCCCGGGACAAGAAGGGTTTACTTC.

In this sample, this clone turned up a few times. The V gene is TRBV6-5, the J gene TRBJ2-1; 11 bases are a match to TRBD2. Germline V gene data show CDR1 as MNHEY and CDR2 as SVGAGI. With V trimmed by 6 bases and J by 7 bases, 5 bases remained unmatched. This CDR3 has 14 residues. CDR3 sequence: CASRTSGSRNEQFF. Here the CDR3 DNA reads TGTGCCAGCAGAACTAGCGGGAGTAGGAATGAGCAGTTCTTC.

The rearrangement links TRBV5-1 to TRBJ1-4, with a tentative D call TRBD1 (6 bases). V shed 4 bases and J shed 7 bases, with 17 bases lying between them. In germline, CDR1 is SGHRS, CDR2 YFSETQ. The CDR3 consists of 15 residues. In nucleotides, the CDR3 is TGCGCCAGCAGCGCCGACAGGCCTAGTGGTGAAAAACTGTTTTTT. Protein product: CASSADRPSGEKLFF.

The chain links TRBV18 to TRBJ1-5, with D tentatively TRBD1 (5 bases). Germline V gives CDR1 KGHSH, CDR2 LQKENI. The CDR3 sequence is 13 residues long. The V end was cut by 3 bases, the J end by 7 bases, with 10 bases between. CDR3 protein: CASSPSREQPQHF. The DNA for the CDR3 is TGTGCCAGCTCACCGAGCAGGGAACAGCCCCAGCATTTT. The complete variable domain, with remaining parts taken from reference TRBV18 and TRBJ1-5, reads NAGVMQNPRHLVRRRGQEARLRCSPMKGHSHVYWYRQLPEEGLKFMVYLQKENIIDESGMPKERFSAEFPKEGPSILRIQQVVRGDSAAYFCASSPSREQPQHFGDGTRLSIL.

This clone has more than one count but fewer than ten. This sequence joins TRBV30 and TRBJ1-5; D is unresolved. CDR1 is GTSNPN, CDR2 SVGIG, per germline (reference sequence). CDR3 length equals 13 residues. Trimming left V 0 bases short and J 4 bases short, with 7 bases between. The CDR3 is CAWSVQGNQPQHF. The CDR3 DNA follows: TGTGCCTGGAGTGTACAAGGGAATCAGCCCCAGCATTTT.

The V gene is TRBV6-5, the J gene TRBJ2-1; no reliable D call. Trimming took off 5 bases at V and 7 bases at J, with 18 bases between the two ends. CDR1 is MNHEY and CDR2 is SVGAGI in the germline V gene. The CDR3 runs to 15 residues. CDR3 nucleotide sequence: TGTGCCAGCAGTAAGCATCTGCCGCCTGGGAATGAGCAGTTCTTC. Translation: CASSKHLPPGNEQFF.

V gene TRBV11-2 combines with J gene TRBJ2-1; 8 nucleotides align to TRBD2. With V trimmed by 9 bases and J by 0 bases, 4 bases remained unmatched. CDR1 SGHAT and CDR2 FQNNGV come from the germline V gene. The CDR3 is 14 amino acids. The CDR3 DNA reads as TGTGCCAGTCGCGGGGGGAGCTCCTACAATGAGCAGTTCTTC. It translates to CASRGGSSYNEQFF. Together with reference TRBV11-2 and TRBJ2-1, the CDR3 gives the full variable domain: EAGVAQSPRYKIIEKRQSVAFWCNPISGHATLYWYQQILGQGPKLLIQFQNNGVVDDSQLPKDRFSAERLKGVDSTLKIQPAKLEDSAVYLCASRGGSSYNEQFFGPGTRLTVL.

V usage is TRBV6-1 and J usage is TRBJ2-3; tentatively, D is TRBD1 (5 bases). The germline V and J ends were trimmed by 4 bases and 2 bases, with 13 bases remaining between them. Per germline, CDR1 MNHNS and CDR2 SASEGT. This CDR3 contains 15 residues. The CDR3 sequence is CASSVLTDTTDTQYF. CDR3 in DNA: TGTGCCAGCAGTGTATTGACAGACACCACAGATACGCAGTATTTT.

The rearrangement joins TRBV15 to TRBJ2-1, with 8 bases aligning to TRBD1. The ends lost 8 bases at V and 2 bases at J; junction bases unmatched: 5. The CDR3 is 14 residues long. Germline V gene sequence: CDR1 LNHNV, CDR2 YYDKDF (reference sequence). The DNA for the CDR3 is TGTGCCACCGAGAGACAGGGGCCCTACAATGAGCAGTTCTTC. Translating it yields CATERQGPYNEQFF.

J is TRBJ2-7 and V is TRBV27; TRBD2 matches 8 bases. This CDR3 spans 17 amino acids. Trimming cost V 2 bases and J 6 bases; bases outside gene matches: 15. The germline CDR1 and CDR2 sequences are MNHEY and SMNVEV (reference sequence). CDR3 DNA sequence: TGTGCCAGCAGTTTAAGGGATCTAGCGGGCCCCACTGGCGAGCAGTACTTC. This encodes CASSLRDLAGPTGEQYF.

This chain uses TRBV11-2 with TRBJ2-7; TRBD2 aligns across 9 bases. V gave up 3 bases and J gave up 7 bases; unmatched junction bases: 4. The CDR3 is 13 amino acids. Looked up from germline, CDR1 is SGHAT and CDR2 is FQNNGV. CDR3 sequence reads: CASSFLREGEQYF. For the CDR3, the DNA is TGTGCCAGCAGCTTTTTGCGGGAGGGGGAGCAGTACTTC.

The V gene is TRBV2, the J gene TRBJ1-2; no clear D gene. This CDR3 is 12 amino acids long. Per the germline V gene, CDR1 is SNHLY and CDR2 is FYNNEI. V lost 8 bases and J lost 4, with 11 bases in between. DNA for the CDR3: TGTGCCAGCGAGAGGACGACCTATGGCTACACCTTC. Its protein product is CASERTTYGYTF.

The chain joins TRBV7-9 to TRBJ2-7; no clear D. The CDR3 length is 13 residues. The V gene lost 3 bases and the J gene lost 1 base, with 7 bases spanning the gap. Germline-derived CDR1 and CDR2 are SEHNR and FQNEAQ (reference sequence). This chain's CDR3 is CASSLWGSYEQYF. In DNA form, the CDR3 reads TGTGCCAGCAGCTTGTGGGGATCCTACGAGCAGTACTTC.

V usage is TRBV11-2 and J usage is TRBJ2-5; 12 bases match TRBD1. Per germline, CDR1 SGHAT and CDR2 FQNNGV. Trimming took 6 bases from V and 4 from J; bases not matched to a gene: 6. The CDR3 sequence is 15 residues long. CDR3 protein: CASRPPGQGAETQYF. The CDR3 coding sequence is TGTGCCAGCAGACCACCGGGACAGGGGGCAGAGACCCAGTACTTC.

This chain joins TRBV27 and TRBJ1-3, with D perhaps TRBD1 (5 bases). The V end was cut by 5 bases, the J end by 0 bases, with 20 bases between. The CDR3 is made up of 18 amino acids. CDR1 and CDR2 (germline): MNHEY, SMNVEV (reference sequence). CDR3 DNA: TGTGCCAGCAGTCCGGGACCTATCCGGTTGAGCTCTGGAAACACCATATATTTT. It encodes CASSPGPIRLSSGNTIYF.

This rearrangement joins TRBV28 to TRBJ1-2, with 8 positions matching TRBD1. This CDR3 comprises 13 residues. Trimming took 5 bases from V and 3 from J; bases not matched to a gene: 2. Germline V gene lookup returns CDR1 MDHEN and CDR2 SYDVKM. The CDR3 DNA follows: TGTGCCAGCAGTAGGACAGGGTACTATGGCTACACCTTC. Residues: CASSRTGYYGYTF.

This clone was seen only a few times. The chain is built from TRBV19 and TRBJ2-7; 9 bases line up with TRBD2. The CDR3 runs 15 residues. J was trimmed by 4 bases and V by 3 bases; bases with no gene match: 7. CDR1 is LNHDA, CDR2 SQIVND, per germline (reference sequence). The CDR3 protein is CASSMAAGGIYEQYF. The DNA for the CDR3 is TGTGCCAGTAGTATGGCGGCGGGAGGGATTTACGAGCAGTACTTC. The variable domain in full, completed from reference TRBV19 and TRBJ2-7, reads DGGITQSPKYLFRKEGQNVTLSCEQNLNHDAMYWYRQDPGQGLRLIYYSQIVNDFQKGDIAEGYSVSREKKESFPLTVTSAQKNPTAFYLCASSMAAGGIYEQYFGPGTRLTVT.